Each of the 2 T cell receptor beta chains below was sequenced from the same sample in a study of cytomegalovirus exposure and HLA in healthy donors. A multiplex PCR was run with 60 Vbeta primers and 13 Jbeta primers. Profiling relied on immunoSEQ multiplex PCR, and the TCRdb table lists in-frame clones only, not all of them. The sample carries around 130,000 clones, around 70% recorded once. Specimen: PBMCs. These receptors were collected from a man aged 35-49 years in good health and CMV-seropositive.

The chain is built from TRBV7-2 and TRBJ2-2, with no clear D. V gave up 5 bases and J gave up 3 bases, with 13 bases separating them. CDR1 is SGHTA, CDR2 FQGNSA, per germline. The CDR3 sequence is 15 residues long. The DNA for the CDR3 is TGTGCCAGCAGCCAAGAACGTCAGTACACCGGGGAGCTGTTTTTT. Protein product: CASSQERQYTGELFF. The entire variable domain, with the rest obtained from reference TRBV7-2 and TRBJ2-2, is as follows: GAGVSQSPSNKVTEKGKDVELRCDPISGHTALYWYRQSLGQGLEFLIYFQGNSAPDKSGLPSDRFSAERTGGSVSTLTIQRTQQEDSAVYLCASSQERQYTGELFFGEGSRLTVL.

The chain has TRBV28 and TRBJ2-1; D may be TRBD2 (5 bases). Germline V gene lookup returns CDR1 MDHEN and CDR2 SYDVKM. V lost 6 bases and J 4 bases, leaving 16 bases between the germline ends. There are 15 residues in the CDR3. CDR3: CASSPGSALYNEQFF. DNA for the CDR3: TGTGCCAGCAGCCCCGGTAGCGCTTTATACAATGAGCAGTTCTTC.